This TCR beta chain was sequenced during a study of metastatic and nonmetastatic thyroid tumors. Study as a whole: The study looked at repertoires side by side in blood and in tumor or nodule tissue from malignant and benign thyroid patients.

TCRdb used MiXCR to call clones anew from the PCR reads. The sample lists about 69,000 clones, 14% seen once, with about 6% in the top ten. At least ten counts were recorded for this clone. Looked up from germline, CDR1 is GTSNPN and CDR2 is SVGIG (reference sequence). This CDR3 region has 12 residues. The V gene lost 4 bases and the J gene lost 8 bases, with 14 bases spanning the gap. All patients were untreated before thyroid surgery. Sequencing was performed on blood. The TCR sequence derives from a male donor with papillary thyroid cancer or a benign thyroid nodule (not recorded which). Some clones in this sample may be carry-over from other donors' samples. The gene calls are TRBV30 and TRBJ1-1; no definite D call. As DNA, the CDR3 is TGTGCCTGGAACACATGGCAGACCGAAGCTTTCTTT. Protein product: CAWNTWQTEAFF.